The 31 T cell receptor beta chains below were found in one sample sequenced in a study of shared clonotypes between healthy human individuals. Clones were sequenced by immunoSEQ multiplex PCR, and TCRdb holds only the in-frame ones, with some missing. The repertoire consists of approximately 500,000 clones, with about 79% occurring once and the leading ten covering about an eighth. The sample consisted of PBMCs. These receptors all stem from a woman aged 40 to 50 in good health. Some clones in this sample may be carry-over from other donors' samples.

The V call is TRBV2, the J call TRBJ2-7; TRBD1 might be the D (6 bases). Germline assignment: CDR1 SNHLY and CDR2 FYNNEI. The CDR3 totals 13 residues. Trimming cost V 4 bases and J 5 bases, with 12 bases left between them. The CDR3 protein is CASSGQVYHEQYF. Here the CDR3 DNA reads TGTGCCAGCAGTGGACAGGTCTACCACGAGCAGTACTTC.

V gene TRBV7-3 combines with J gene TRBJ2-3; TRBD2 matches 7 bases. Germline V gene lookup returns CDR1 SGHTA and CDR2 FQGTGA. This CDR3 has 15 amino acids. The V gene end was trimmed by 2 bases and the J gene end by 5 bases; junction bases not matched to a gene: 7. The CDR3 sequence: CASSLLAGEVDTQYF. CDR3 in DNA: TGTGCCAGCAGCTTATTGGCGGGAGAGGTAGATACGCAGTATTTT.

This clone was detected many times. The V gene is TRBV4-2, the J gene TRBJ2-2; TRBD2 might be the D (6 bases). Trimming removed 4 bases from V and 4 bases from J, with 19 bases in between. The CDR3 totals 17 residues. In germline, CDR1 is LGHNA, CDR2 YNFKEQ. CDR3: CASSPQKWGESTGELFF. DNA for the CDR3: TGTGCCAGCAGCCCCCAAAAGTGGGGGGAAAGCACCGGGGAGCTGTTTTTT.

The chain is built from TRBV7-6 and TRBJ1-3; D unresolved. Germline V gene lookup returns CDR1 SGHVS and CDR2 FNYEAQ. CDR3 size: 15 residues. Between the trimmed V and J ends, which lost 5 bases and 0 bases, there was a span of 11 bases. The CDR3 DNA is TGTGCCAGCAGCCCGACCTCCAGCTCTGGAAACACCATATATTTT. Translation: CASSPTSSSGNTIYF.

The gene calls are TRBV7-9 and TRBJ2-1; TRBD2 matches at 8 bases. V was clipped by 1 base and J by 12 bases; unmatched bases: 8. Germline values: CDR1 SEHNR, CDR2 FQNEAQ (reference sequence). The length of the CDR3 is 14 residues. This CDR3 reads CASSLGGGILGQFF. CDR3 in DNA: TGTGCCAGCAGCTTAGGCGGGGGGATTTTAGGGCAGTTCTTC. Full variable domain (missing parts from reference TRBV7-9 and TRBJ2-1): DTGVSQNPRHKITKRGQNVTFRCDPISEHNRLYWYRQTLGQGPEFLTYFQNEAQLEKSRLLSDRFSAERPKGSFSTLEIQRTEQGDSAMYLCASSLGGGILGQFFGPGTRLTVL.

This clone is a singleton in its sample. The rearrangement uses TRBV30 and TRBJ2-1; 9 bases agree with TRBD1. Trimming removed 5 bases from V and 2 bases from J; junction bases left unmatched: 7. The CDR3 is 15 residues long. Germline V gene data show CDR1 as GTSNPN and CDR2 as SVGIG (reference sequence). The DNA of the CDR3 is TGTGCCTGGGGGGCGGACAGGGGCCCCTACAATGAGCAGTTCTTC. This sequence encodes CAWGADRGPYNEQFF.

This clone came up a few times. This chain uses TRBV2 with TRBJ1-5; D is ambiguous. CDR1 and CDR2 from the germline V gene are SNHLY and FYNNEI. The CDR3 totals 15 residues. Trimming cost V 6 bases and J 0 bases, with 12 bases left between them. The CDR3 DNA follows: TGTGCCAGCAGCCTGGAGCTATATAGCAATCAGCCCCAGCATTTT. Translation: CASSLELYSNQPQHF.

The gene calls are TRBV5-1 and TRBJ1-6, with D uncertain. Trimming shortened V by 1 base and J by 6 bases, and 14 bases separated the two germline ends. Germline V lookup: CDR1 SGHRS, CDR2 YFSETQ. The CDR3 contains 16 residues. CDR3 in DNA: TGCGCCAGCAGCTTGAGTGGGGAACCAGTTAATTCACCCCTCCACTTT. Its translation: CASSLSGEPVNSPLHF.

The CDR3 is CASSYGANYGYTF. The CDR3 coding sequence is TGTGCCAGCAGTTATGGTGCTAACTATGGCTACACCTTC. The chain is built from TRBV6-1 and TRBJ1-2; D is unresolved. Trimming took 5 bases from V and 0 from J, leaving 7 bases between them. Germline V gene sequence: CDR1 MNHNS, CDR2 SASEGT. The CDR3 spans 13 residues.

The rearrangement uses TRBV7-9 and TRBJ1-2; D gene unclear. CDR1 and CDR2 (germline): SEHNR, FQNEAQ (reference sequence). This CDR3 contains 15 residues. V dropped 5 bases and J dropped 6 bases, with 19 bases sitting between them. Here the CDR3 reads CASSPPLGREDGYTF. The CDR3 nucleotides are TGTGCCAGCAGCCCACCCCTAGGTAGGGAGGATGGCTACACCTTC.

The J gene is TRBJ2-7, the V gene TRBV7-8, with TRBD2 matching over 12 bases. Germline lookup yields CDR1 SGHVS and CDR2 FQNEAQ. Unmatched junction bases numbered 9, after V lost 5 bases and J lost 4 bases. This CDR3 spans 16 amino acids. The CDR3 loop is CASSSLGLAGTYEQYF. Written as DNA, the CDR3 is TGTGCCAGCAGCAGCTTAGGACTAGCGGGGACTTACGAGCAGTACTTC.

The gene calls are TRBV6-1 and TRBJ2-7; D is unclear. Trimming stripped 6 bases from V and 7 bases from J, with 22 bases between. From germline, CDR1 is MNHNS and CDR2 SASEGT. This CDR3 is built from 15 residues. As DNA, the CDR3 is TGTGCCAGCAGCCTCAGTCTAGACAAACTGAAAGAGCAGTACTTC. Translation gives CASSLSLDKLKEQYF.

This rearrangement joins TRBV9 to TRBJ2-2; D is uncertain. The V gene lost 4 bases and the J gene lost 6 bases, with 10 bases spanning the gap. The germline V gene encodes CDR1 SGDLS and CDR2 YYNGEE. The CDR3 length is 13 residues. The CDR3 DNA sequence: TGTGCCAGCAGCCCCCGTGTTGCCGGGGAGCTGTTTTTT. The encoded protein is CASSPRVAGELFF.

The chain has TRBV5-1 and TRBJ2-1, with TRBD2 matching over 9 bases. After removal of 0 bases from V and 4 bases from J, the junction contained 8 bases not matched to a gene. The CDR3 runs 17 residues. Germline V gene lookup returns CDR1 SGHRS and CDR2 YFSETQ. The chain's CDR3 is CASSLAVGAGGYNEQFF. CDR3 nucleotide sequence: TGCGCCAGCAGCTTGGCGGTAGGGGCGGGAGGGTACAATGAGCAGTTCTTC.

V and J are TRBV7-8 and TRBJ1-5; 10 nucleotides agree with TRBD1. Germline V gene data show CDR1 as SGHVS and CDR2 as FQNEAQ. J was trimmed by 7 bases and V by 0 bases; bases with no gene match: 6. The CDR3 loop spans 16 amino acids. Here the CDR3 DNA reads TGTGCCAGCAGCTTAGCGAGGACAGGGGGGCGCCAGCCCCAGCATTTT. Translating it yields CASSLARTGGRQPQHF.

The chain is built from TRBV28 and TRBJ1-1, with D perhaps TRBD1 (5 bases). V was pared by 3 bases and J by 5 bases, with 13 bases between. Germline CDR1 MDHEN, CDR2 SYDVKM. The CDR3 is 14 residues long. The CDR3 DNA sequence: TGTGCCAGCAGTTTCAACAGGTTGTGGACTGAAGCTTTCTTT. Translation: CASSFNRLWTEAFF.

The CDR3, as DNA: TGTGCCAGCACTCCACTAGCGGGAGAAGATACGCAGTATTTT. Its translation is CASTPLAGEDTQYF. V usage is TRBV11-1 and J usage is TRBJ2-3, with 11 nucleotides matching TRBD2. This CDR3 contains 14 residues. Germline V CDR1 and CDR2: SGHAT, FQDESV (reference sequence). Trimming at V came to 7 bases and at J to 5 bases, leaving 5 bases not matched to a gene.

V gene TRBV5-1 combines with J gene TRBJ2-7; 10 bases are shared with TRBD2. The CDR3 loop spans 16 amino acids. V was clipped by 6 bases and J by 0 bases; unmatched bases: 9. Germline CDR1 reads SGHRS; CDR2 reads YFSETQ. CDR3 DNA: TGCGCCAGCACCGTGGGGCTAGCGGGAGTCTCCTACGAGCAGTACTTC. It encodes CASTVGLAGVSYEQYF.

The chain employs TRBV18 and TRBJ2-3; D ambiguous. This CDR3 has 14 amino acids. V was cut by 0 bases and J by 2 bases, with 6 bases left in between. Germline CDR1 reads KGHSH; CDR2 reads LQKENI. CDR3 DNA: TGTGCCAGCTCACCACCCTCTGTCACAGATACGCAGTATTTT. Encoded protein: CASSPPSVTDTQYF.

This clone showed up just a few times. The chain joins TRBV7-3 to TRBJ2-7; 9 positions agree with TRBD2. The CDR3 is 16 residues long. J was trimmed by 4 bases and V by 5 bases; bases with no gene match: 12. Germline lookup yields CDR1 SGHTA and CDR2 FQGTGA. DNA for the CDR3: TGTGCCAGCAGCGGCGGGAGGGCCAATGACGGATACGAGCAGTACTTC. The encoded protein is CASSGGRANDGYEQYF.

V gene TRBV5-1 combines with J gene TRBJ2-7; TRBD2 agrees at 8 bases. The V and J ends lost 2 bases and 2 bases, in that order; junction bases with no gene match: 3. Germline assignment: CDR1 SGHRS and CDR2 YFSETQ. The CDR3 has 14 residues. The CDR3 coding sequence is TGCGCCAGCAGCTTAGCGGGAGTGGCCTACGAGCAGTACTTC. It encodes CASSLAGVAYEQYF.

This chain connects TRBV27 to TRBJ2-1, with D maybe TRBD2 (6 bases). Deletions cut 6 bases from V and 7 bases from J, with 16 bases between. Germline V gene sequence: CDR1 MNHEY, CDR2 SMNVEV (reference sequence). CDR3 length equals 14 residues. CDR3 bases: TGTGCCAGCAGAATGACCCGGGAGAGGAATGAGCAGTTCTTC. Translation gives CASRMTRERNEQFF.

This rearrangement joins TRBV19 to TRBJ2-5; 10 nucleotides match TRBD2. Germline V gene data show CDR1 as LNHDA and CDR2 as SQIVND (reference sequence). Trimming at V came to 2 bases and at J to 4 bases, leaving 4 bases not matched to a gene. This CDR3 has 15 residues. CDR3 DNA sequence: TGTGCCAGTAGTATAATTCGGACTAGCGGAGAGACCCAGTACTTC. Protein: CASSIIRTSGETQYF.

The rearrangement links TRBV7-9 to TRBJ2-1; 9 positions agree with TRBD2. Germline CDR1 and CDR2: SEHNR and FQNEAQ (reference sequence). There are 17 residues in the CDR3. Trimming removed 3 bases from V and 2 bases from J; junction bases left unmatched: 8. The CDR3 coding sequence is TGTGCCAGCAGCTTCCTCGGGGCTAGCGGGACCTACAATGAGCAGTTCTTC. Protein product: CASSFLGASGTYNEQFF.

The rearrangement uses TRBV6-6 and TRBJ1-4; possible D gene TRBD1, 6 bases. Germline CDR1 and CDR2: MNHNY and SVGAGI (reference sequence). V gave up 2 bases and J gave up 5 bases, with 15 bases separating them. The CDR3 runs 16 residues. CDR3 bases: TGTGCCAGCAGTTACGGACAGCCACAACCCAATGAAAAACTGTTTTTT. Amino acid sequence: CASSYGQPQPNEKLFF.

This clone was seen repeatedly, ten times or more. The chain joins TRBV25-1 to TRBJ2-2; no clear D. This CDR3 region has 18 residues. CDR1 and CDR2 (germline): MGHDK, SYGVNS. V gave up 2 bases and J gave up 0 bases, with 16 bases separating them. DNA for the CDR3: TGTGCCAGCAGTGAAAGGGCCCGGTTTGGCGCGAACACCGGGGAGCTGTTTTTT. Amino acid sequence: CASSERARFGANTGELFF. The full variable domain, with the rest looked up from reference TRBV25-1 and TRBJ2-2, is EADIYQTPRYLVIGTGKKITLECSQTMGHDKMYWYQQDPGMELHLIHYSYGVNSTEKGDLSSESTVSRIRTEHFPLTLESARPSHTSQYLCASSERARFGANTGELFFGEGSRLTVL.

The rearrangement links TRBV6-6 to TRBJ2-1; no firm D call. The CDR3 runs to 13 residues. Trimming pared 6 bases from V and 2 bases from J, leaving 8 bases between. Per the germline V gene, CDR1 is MNHNY and CDR2 is SVGAGI (reference sequence). The CDR3 is CASRDIAYNEQFF. CDR3 DNA: TGTGCCAGCAGAGACATAGCCTACAATGAGCAGTTCTTC.

The chain carries TRBV19 and TRBJ2-5, with D unresolved. V was cut by 3 bases and J by 2 bases, with 7 bases left in between. The CDR3 sequence is 13 residues long. Per the germline V gene, CDR1 is LNHDA and CDR2 is SQIVND (reference sequence). DNA for the CDR3: TGTGCCAGTAGTATGGCAGCACAAGAGACCCAGTACTTC. It is translated as CASSMAAQETQYF.

A single count supports this clone. The chain couples TRBV18 to TRBJ2-7; tentative D call: TRBD1 (5 bases). This CDR3 region has 16 residues. Germline CDR1 is KGHSH and CDR2 is LQKENI. Trimming removed 3 bases at V and 2 bases at J, with 17 bases between. The CDR3 is CASSPFGARTAYEQYF. In nucleotides, the CDR3 is TGTGCCAGCTCACCTTTTGGGGCCAGAACAGCCTACGAGCAGTACTTC.

The chain combines TRBV9 with TRBJ1-4; D might be TRBD1 (5 bases). Germline CDR1 reads SGDLS; CDR2 reads YYNGEE. V was cut by 0 bases and J by 6 bases, with 12 bases left in between. This CDR3 has 15 amino acids. This CDR3 is CASSVAVATDEKLFF. The CDR3 region has the DNA TGTGCCAGCAGCGTAGCGGTGGCGACAGATGAAAAACTGTTTTTT.

V and J are TRBV21-1 and TRBJ2-7; the table's TRBD1 call for D was not verified on the DNA. TRBV21-1 is described as a pseudogene. The CDR3 totals 16 residues. The CDR3 DNA reads TGTGCCAGCAGTGACCTTCCGGGACAGGGGATGTACGAGCAGTACTTC. Translation gives CASSDLPGQGMYEQYF.